The next 24 T cell receptor beta chains were all read from a single sample in a study of cytomegalovirus exposure and HLA in healthy donors. The PCR made use of 60 Vbeta and 13 Jbeta primers. Sequencing was performed with immunoSEQ multiplex PCR; in TCRdb, only in-frame clones are kept and a portion is missing. There are around 150,000 clones in the sample; 80% to 85% occur only once, and 3% to 4% lies in the top ten. The sequencing input was PBMCs. The receptor source for this set is a male donor in good health and CMV-seronegative.

This sequence joins TRBV6-1 and TRBJ1-1; TRBD1 is a possible D gene (5 bases). This CDR3 region has 13 residues. Germline V gives CDR1 MNHNS, CDR2 SASEGT. V lost 2 bases and J 4 bases, leaving 8 bases between the germline ends. CDR3 DNA sequence: TGTGCCAGCAGTGAAAGGAGGGGCACTGAAGCTTTCTTT. Translation gives CASSERRGTEAFF.

This clone came up once. V usage is TRBV30 and J usage is TRBJ2-7; 12 positions agree with TRBD2. The CDR3 length is 14 residues. The V segment lost 5 bases and the J segment 6 bases; nucleotides outside the gene matches: 8. CDR1 and CDR2 from the germline V gene are GTSNPN and SVGIG (reference sequence). The CDR3 here is CAWASGRASREQYF. The CDR3 nucleotides read TGTGCCTGGGCTAGCGGGAGGGCCTCCCGCGAGCAGTACTTC.

V gene TRBV19 combines with J gene TRBJ2-3; 9 nucleotides agree with TRBD2. The V gene end was trimmed by 4 bases and the J gene end by 2 bases; junction bases not matched to a gene: 4. CDR3 length: 15 amino acids. Germline V gene lookup returns CDR1 LNHDA and CDR2 SQIVND (reference sequence). The CDR3 DNA reads as TGTGCCAGTAGTACGATAGCGGGGGACACAGATACGCAGTATTTT. This encodes CASSTIAGDTDTQYF.

This chain connects TRBV4-1 to TRBJ2-2; the D is unclear. The germline V gene encodes CDR1 MGHRA and CDR2 YSYEKL. The CDR3 spans 13 residues. The V end lost 4 bases, the J end lost 6 bases, and 9 bases lay between the germline ends. The CDR3: CASSLPHPGELFF. CDR3 nucleotides: TGCGCCAGCAGCCTCCCCCATCCCGGGGAGCTGTTTTTT.

The V and J genes are TRBV6-1 and TRBJ1-1; D is perhaps TRBD1 (5 bases). In germline, CDR1 is MNHNS, CDR2 SASEGT. The CDR3 has 13 amino acids. Trimming pared 1 base from V and 7 bases from J, leaving 10 bases between. CDR3 coding DNA: TGTGCCAGCAGTGAAGGGGGGGGATTTGAAGCTTTCTTT. Amino acids: CASSEGGGFEAFF.

This clone was found once. The chain uses TRBV4-1 and TRBJ2-4; maybe TRBD1 (5 bases). The CDR3 is 16 residues long. The V end was cut by 0 bases, the J end by 2 bases, with 11 bases between. Germline CDR1 is MGHRA and CDR2 is YSYEKL. The CDR3 sequence is CASSQEIQGPKNIQYF. CDR3 nucleotides: TGCGCCAGCAGCCAAGAAATTCAGGGTCCCAAAAACATTCAGTACTTC.

This CDR3 is CARSFGGVEATNEKLFF. DNA of the CDR3: TGTGCCAGAAGCTTCGGGGGGGTGGAGGCAACTAATGAAAAACTGTTTTTT. This chain connects TRBV7-5 to TRBJ1-4. TRBV7-5 is a listed pseudogene. The CDR3 extends over 17 amino acids.

Note on this clone: A junction boundary mismatches the germline segment, possibly from a read error. The sample holds other DNA sequences that translate to the same CDR3. This chain uses TRBV7-3 with TRBJ1-1, with D perhaps TRBD1 (5 bases). The germline V gene has CDR1 SGHTA and CDR2 FQGTGA. The CDR3 totals 13 residues. CDR3 protein: CASSDYRNTEAFF. The CDR3 DNA reads as TGTGCCAGCAGCGATTACAGGAACACTGAGGCTTTCTTT. Full variable domain (rest looked up from reference TRBV7-3 and TRBJ1-1): GAGVSQTPSNKVTEKGKYVELRCDPISGHTALYWYRQSLGQGPEFLIYFQGTGAADDSGLPNDRFFAVRPEGSVSTLKIQRTERGDSAVYLCASSDYRNTEAFFGQGTRLTVV.

The CDR3 sequence: CASSLGSNEQFF. Here the CDR3 DNA reads TGTGCCAGCAGCTTAGGGAGCAATGAGCAGTTCTTC. The V and J genes are TRBV13 and TRBJ2-1; no clear D gene. This CDR3 comprises 12 residues. Germline values: CDR1 PRHDT, CDR2 FYEKMQ (reference sequence). The germline V and J ends were trimmed by 0 bases and 6 bases, with 3 bases remaining between them.

The chain combines TRBV15 with TRBJ1-1; D ambiguous. Germline CDR1 reads LNHNV; CDR2 reads YYDKDF (reference sequence). With 1 base removed from V and 1 base from J, the gap between germline ends came to 10 bases. This CDR3 has 15 amino acids. CDR3 amino acids: CATSRVESPNTEAFF. CDR3 nucleotide sequence: TGTGCCACCAGCAGAGTCGAAAGCCCGAACACTGAAGCTTTCTTT.

This rearrangement joins TRBV11-2 to TRBJ2-7; D not resolved. The germline CDR1 and CDR2 sequences are SGHAT and FQNNGV. The germline V and J ends were trimmed by 1 base and 4 bases, with 11 bases remaining between them. The CDR3 spans 14 residues. The DNA for the CDR3 is TGTGCCAGCAGCTTAGGTATTGGGCCTTACGAGCAGTACTTC. This translates into CASSLGIGPYEQYF.

The genes are TRBV11-2 and TRBJ2-5; 9 positions agree with TRBD1. Germline values: CDR1 SGHAT, CDR2 FQNNGV. CDR3 length: 15 amino acids. The V segment lost 5 bases and the J segment 4 bases; nucleotides outside the gene matches: 8. The CDR3 bases are TGTGCCAGCAGCCCCGGACAGGGGATCGCAGAGACCCAGTACTTC. Its translation: CASSPGQGIAETQYF.

In this sample, this clone turned up a few times. The gene calls are TRBV6-5 and TRBJ2-2, with a tentative D call TRBD2 (5 bases). CDR3 size: 15 residues. Trimming cost V 4 bases and J 7 bases, with 16 bases left between them. The germline gives CDR1 MNHEY, CDR2 SVGAGI. The CDR3 DNA reads as TGTGCCAGCAGTTCCCCGACCGGGATGGGCGGGGAGCTGTTTTTT. It codes for CASSSPTGMGGELFF.

The chain links TRBV6-5 to TRBJ2-5; 9 nucleotides align to TRBD1. Trimming cost V 5 bases and J 4 bases; bases outside gene matches: 2. Germline lookup yields CDR1 MNHEY and CDR2 SVGAGI. The CDR3 is 13 residues long. The CDR3 DNA reads TGTGCCAGCAGTCTGGACAGGGGAGAGACCCAGTACTTC. This gives the protein CASSLDRGETQYF.

This chain joins TRBV29-1 and TRBJ2-1; the D is unclear. The CDR3 has 13 residues. Germline CDR1 is SQVTM and CDR2 is ANQGSEA. V lost 6 bases, J lost 0 bases, and 9 bases lay in between. The CDR3 region is CSVSTSSYNEQFF. CDR3 DNA: TGCAGCGTATCCACGAGCTCCTACAATGAGCAGTTCTTC.

The chain carries TRBV6-7 and TRBJ2-1; 11 bases match TRBD2. TRBV6-7 is known as an ORF, though its function is uncertain. V trimming: 8 bases; J trimming: 6 bases; junction bases outside the gene matches: 3. The CDR3 loop spans 13 amino acids. CDR3 sequence reads: CASHGTSGNEQFF. In DNA, the CDR3 is TGTGCCAGCCATGGGACTAGCGGCAATGAGCAGTTCTTC.

The chain couples TRBV7-6 to TRBJ1-1; the match to TRBD1 covers 9 bases. Germline assignment: CDR1 SGHVS and CDR2 FNYEAQ. V was pared by 6 bases and J by 3 bases, with 11 bases of the junction left unmatched. The CDR3 runs 16 residues. This CDR3 reads CASSRPPGQGDTEAFF. The CDR3 DNA reads TGTGCCAGCAGTCGCCCCCCGGGACAGGGAGACACTGAAGCTTTCTTT.

The rearrangement uses TRBV19 and TRBJ1-1; 11 nucleotides agree with TRBD1. J lost 0 bases, V lost 5 bases, and 17 bases had no gene match. The CDR3 extends over 20 amino acids. In germline, CDR1 is LNHDA, CDR2 SQIVND (reference sequence). CDR3 region: CASSPRTGGDTPFMNTEAFF. DNA for the CDR3: TGTGCCAGTAGTCCCCGGACAGGGGGCGATACCCCGTTTATGAACACTGAAGCTTTCTTT.

DNA of the CDR3: TGTGCCAGCGGGCAGGGGCCCAATGAGCAGTTCTTC. This gives the protein CASGQGPNEQFF. The chain recombines TRBV27 with TRBJ2-1; tentatively, D is TRBD1 (6 bases). The CDR3 sequence is 12 residues long. Germline assignment: CDR1 MNHEY and CDR2 SMNVEV (reference sequence). V was clipped by 8 bases and J by 6 bases, with 11 bases between them.

The rearrangement joins TRBV18 to TRBJ2-3; 8 bases fit TRBD2. Per germline, CDR1 KGHSH and CDR2 LQKENI. With 3 bases clipped from V and 5 bases from J, the junction kept 4 bases outside the gene matches. The CDR3 contains 14 residues. CDR3 residues: CASSPPGGRDTQYF. Written as DNA, the CDR3 is TGTGCCAGCTCACCTCCGGGGGGGCGAGATACGCAGTATTTT.

The chain links TRBV7-9 to TRBJ2-2; 10 bases are shared with TRBD2. The CDR3 is made up of 16 amino acids. With 4 bases clipped from V and 2 bases from J, the junction kept 4 bases outside the gene matches. Germline values: CDR1 SEHNR, CDR2 FQNEAQ (reference sequence). CDR3: CASSSRTSGNTGELFF. The DNA of the CDR3 is TGTGCCAGCAGCTCCCGGACTAGCGGAAACACCGGGGAGCTGTTTTTT.

The rearrangement uses TRBV6-5 and TRBJ2-7; D is unclear. The CDR3 consists of 16 residues. Trimming pared 0 bases from V and 2 bases from J, leaving 14 bases between. Germline-derived CDR1 and CDR2 are MNHEY and SVGAGI. The CDR3 nucleotides are TGTGCCAGCAGTTACTCTAGTTGGTCAGGCACCTACGAGCAGTACTTC. This codes for CASSYSSWSGTYEQYF.

Here the CDR3 reads CASSFSGMAGELFF. CDR3 nucleotides: TGTGCCAGCAGCTTTAGCGGGATGGCCGGGGAGCTGTTTTTT. The chain employs TRBV7-9 and TRBJ2-2; 8 positions agree with TRBD2. The V and J ends lost 3 bases and 6 bases, in that order; junction bases with no gene match: 3. Per the germline V gene, CDR1 is SEHNR and CDR2 is FQNEAQ (reference sequence). The CDR3 totals 14 residues. The full variable domain, rest sourced from reference TRBV7-9 and TRBJ2-2, is DTGVSQNPRHKITKRGQNVTFRCDPISEHNRLYWYRQTLGQGPEFLTYFQNEAQLEKSRLLSDRFSAERPKGSFSTLEIQRTEQGDSAMYLCASSFSGMAGELFFGEGSRLTVL.

The sample holds one count of this clone. The chain joins TRBV5-4 to TRBJ2-7, with TRBD1 matching over 10 bases. The CDR3 contains 14 residues. Germline CDR1 reads SGHNT; CDR2 reads YYREEE (reference sequence). V was clipped by 2 bases and J by 3 bases; unmatched bases: 2. The CDR3 DNA is TGTGCCAGCAGCTTTGGGGACAGGGGCTACGAGCAGTACTTC. This encodes CASSFGDRGYEQYF.